These T cell receptor beta chains were read from a single sample in a study of T cell responses to AZD1222 COVID-19 vaccine. The assay was immunoSEQ multiplex PCR, and TCRdb's table has in-frame clones only and misses some. There are tens of thousands of clones in the sample; about 85% occur only once, and 1% to 1.5% lies in the top ten. Sequenced here: peripheral blood, sampled 28 days after the second AZD1222 dose. Receptor source: an adult who received the AZD1222 COVID-19 vaccine. Each CDR3 is given with its conserved first and last residue. The D gene is left open where the match is weak. Clone size is stated in some rows and not others, as once, few, many or a class when expanded.

cdr3_aa	cdr3_nt	clone_size	v_call	d_call	j_call
CASSLVGSGYGNTIYF	TGTGCCAGCAGCTTAGTGGGGTCGGGGTATGGAAACACCATATATTTT	NA	TRBV7-2	NA	TRBJ1-3
CASSIHGRTDTQYF	TGTGCCAGTAGTATACACGGACGCACAGATACGCAGTATTTT	NA	TRBV19	NA	TRBJ2-3
CATQPGHRSPLHF	TGTGCCACCCAGCCGGGACATAGGTCACCCCTCCACTTT	few	TRBV2	NA	TRBJ1-6
CAGDSDGEQFF	TGTGCCGGGGACTCCGATGGGGAGCAGTTCTTC	NA	TRBV13	NA	TRBJ2-1
CAWNGAGTSYEQYF	TGTGCCTGGAATGGTGCAGGGACCTCCTACGAGCAGTACTTC	once	TRBV30	NA	TRBJ2-7
CASSVVGREDEQYF	TGTGCCAGCAGCGTAGTGGGCAGGGAGGACGAGCAGTACTTC	NA	TRBV9	NA	TRBJ2-7
CASRLPGYTQYF	TGTGCCAGCAGGCTGCCCGGGTATACGCAGTATTTT	NA	TRBV28	NA	TRBJ2-3
CASSQDTGSGYGYTF	TGCGCCAGCAGCCAAGATACGGGGAGCGGCTATGGCTACACCTTC	few	TRBV4-3	NA	TRBJ1-2
CASSLGVNTGELFF	TGTGCCAGCAGCTTAGGGGTCAACACCGGGGAGCTGTTTTTT	NA	TRBV7-3	NA	TRBJ2-2
CASSPQGRMNTEAFF	TGTGCCAGCTCACCACAGGGGCGAATGAACACTGAAGCTTTCTTT	NA	TRBV18	NA	TRBJ1-1
CASGSRRNQETQYF	TGTGCCAGCGGGTCCCGGAGGAACCAAGAGACCCAGTACTTC	NA	TRBV2	NA	TRBJ2-5
CASSLGQGEGAAQYF	TGTGCCAGCAGCTTAGGGCAGGGGGAGGGAGCAGCGCAGTACTTC	NA	TRBV7-9	NA	TRBJ2-7